This T cell receptor (beta chain) was retrieved from a study of T cell responses to AZD1222 COVID-19 vaccine. Notes on the study in general: Among those given AZD1222, only six were seropositive at baseline. Repertoire sampling happened only post peak T cell response. A mostly white British donor set with more females was recruited, and clonal diversity was possibly underestimated.

This CDR3 region has 12 residues. V was pared by 5 bases and J by 3 bases, with 7 bases between. Germline lookup yields CDR1 ENHRY and CDR2 SYGVKD. Clones were read by immunoSEQ multiplex PCR, and TCRdb kept only the in-frame ones, dropping some. In the table there are 95,000 to 110,000 clones, around 92% of which are singletons. A word on this clone: Its target is not known.

The receptor's source is an adult who received the AZD1222 COVID-19 vaccine. The chain links TRBV10-3 to TRBJ1-2; D unresolved. The sequenced sample was peripheral blood, obtained 28 days after the second AZD1222 dose. The CDR3 sequence is CAISLTDYGYTF. The DNA of the CDR3 is TGTGCCATCAGTTTGACGGACTATGGCTACACCTTC.